The sequence of this TCR beta chain was determined in a study of blood T cell repertoires in COVID-19. On the study more broadly: The origin of the acute and convalescent COVID-19 samples was the United States, Italy and Spain. Sources were T cells, B-cell-depleted T cells, or PBMCs; the material itself was cDNA or gDNA.

In the original workflow: Cell counts per sample came from amplifying reference gene primers. The data were produced by immunoSEQ multiplex PCR, yet TCRdb's version contains in-frame clones alone and is incomplete. V and J calls and clone size come straight from that table; D and trimming were deduced from the DNA. In the table there are under 200,000 clones, 86% of which are singletons. The CDR3 consists of 12 residues. Germline CDR1 KGHSH, CDR2 LQKENI. Trimming left V 6 bases short and J 3 bases short, with 6 bases between. The receptor was isolated from a man aged 18 to 29 with acute or convalescent COVID-19. The V call is TRBV18, the J call TRBJ2-1, with a possible D match to TRBD1 (6 bases). Input material: peripheral blood. CDR3 residues: CASSTGYNEQFF. For the CDR3, the DNA is TGTGCCAGCTCGACAGGCTACAATGAGCAGTTCTTC.